Presented here are 22 T cell receptor beta chains from one specimen sequenced in a study of shared clonotypes between healthy human individuals. Naive-designated CD8 cells lacked CD45RO, were positively enriched for CCR7, and omitted terminally differentiated effector memory CD45RA+ cells. Sequenced by immunoSEQ multiplex PCR; TCRdb stores in-frame clones only, minus some. This table holds hundreds of thousands of clones, 96% found once. Sequencing input: naive CD8+ T cells sorted from blood. Receptor source: a woman aged 25 to 39 in good health.

The genes are TRBV6-5 and TRBJ2-5; D possibly uses TRBD1 or TRBD2 (6 bases each). There are 15 residues in the CDR3. The V end lost 0 bases, the J end lost 7 bases, and 15 bases lay between the germline ends. Germline values: CDR1 MNHEY, CDR2 SVGAGI. The CDR3 DNA is TGTGCCAGCAGTTACTCGATTGATTCGGGGGCGACCCAGTACTTC. This codes for CASSYSIDSGATQYF.

Only one count was recorded for this clone. V is TRBV27 and J is TRBJ1-2, with 12 bases identical to TRBD1. The CDR3 has 18 residues. In germline, CDR1 is MNHEY, CDR2 SMNVEV (reference sequence). Trimming at V came to 5 bases and at J to 3 bases, leaving 13 bases not matched to a gene. The CDR3 loop reads CASSAIGTGGFWDYGYTF. Here the CDR3 DNA reads TGTGCCAGCAGTGCAATCGGGACAGGGGGCTTTTGGGACTATGGCTACACCTTC.

The rearrangement uses TRBV7-8 and TRBJ1-5; weak D call: TRBD1 (6 bases). Germline V lookup: CDR1 SGHVS, CDR2 FQNEAQ. V was pared by 5 bases and J by 5 bases, with 25 bases between. The CDR3 has 18 residues. CDR3 residues: CASSLSAVGDNYHQPQHF. The CDR3 DNA follows: TGTGCCAGCAGCCTATCGGCGGTGGGGGACAACTATCATCAGCCCCAGCATTTT.

The chain recombines TRBV7-3 with TRBJ1-1, with a tentative D call TRBD1 (6 bases). The CDR3 contains 12 residues. V was shortened by 5 bases and J by 7 bases, with 11 bases between the two germline ends. CDR1 SGHTA and CDR2 FQGTGA come from the germline V gene. CDR3 coding DNA: TGTGCCAGCAGCCGGACAGACGGTGAAGCTTTCTTT. Translation: CASSRTDGEAFF.

For this clone: At one end, the junction sequence differs from germline, possibly due to a read error. The chain joins TRBV7-9 to TRBJ2-7, with D unclear. There are 15 residues in the CDR3. Per the germline V gene, CDR1 is SEHNR and CDR2 is FQNEAQ (reference sequence). The CDR3 protein is CTSSLTPSRSYEQYF. For the CDR3, the DNA is TGTACCAGCAGCTTAACCCCGAGCCGTTCCTACGAGCAGTACTTC. The complete variable domain, with remaining parts taken from reference TRBV7-9 and TRBJ2-7, reads DTGVSQNPRHKITKRGQNVTFRCDPISEHNRLYWYRQTLGQGPEFLTYFQNEAQLEKSRLLSDRFSAERPKGSFSTLEIQRTEQGDSAMYLCTSSLTPSRSYEQYFGPGTRLTVT.

The V and J genes are TRBV7-9 and TRBJ2-1, with 12 bases that match TRBD2. This CDR3 comprises 16 residues. Germline V gene data show CDR1 as SEHNR and CDR2 as FQNEAQ (reference sequence). After removal of 3 bases from V and 7 bases from J, the junction contained 7 bases not matched to a gene. The CDR3 here is CASSFLAGGPRNEQFF. In DNA, the CDR3 is TGTGCCAGCAGCTTCCTAGCGGGAGGGCCGAGGAATGAGCAGTTCTTC.

The V gene is TRBV9, the J gene TRBJ1-4, with D hard to call. The CDR3 length is 15 residues. The V end lost 0 bases, the J end lost 4 bases, and 10 bases lay between the germline ends. Germline CDR1 and CDR2: SGDLS and YYNGEE. The CDR3 bases are TGTGCCAGCAGCGTAGGTGGGGATGGTAATGAAAAACTGTTTTTT. Encoded protein: CASSVGGDGNEKLFF.

The J gene is TRBJ2-1, the V gene TRBV13; weak D call: TRBD1 (8 bases). The ends were cut back, 5 bases at V and 6 bases at J, with 20 bases in the middle. CDR1 is PRHDT and CDR2 is FYEKMQ in the germline V gene (reference sequence). The CDR3 loop spans 16 amino acids. The CDR3 DNA reads as TGTGCCAGCAGCACAGGGGGAGGGGAGTTGGGCAATGAGCAGTTCTTC. Translating it yields CASSTGGGELGNEQFF. Full variable domain (missing parts from reference TRBV13 and TRBJ2-1): AAGVIQSPRHLIKEKRETATLKCYPIPRHDTVYWYQQGPGQDPQFLISFYEKMQSDKGSIPDRFSAQQFSDYHSELNMSSLELGDSALYFCASSTGGGELGNEQFFGPGTRLTVL.

The chain couples TRBV9 to TRBJ2-3; perhaps TRBD2 as D (5 bases). This CDR3 is built from 15 residues. V was clipped by 6 bases and J by 1 base, with 15 bases between them. Germline lookup yields CDR1 SGDLS and CDR2 YYNGEE. CDR3 DNA: TGTGCCAGCACCCTACGGGCGGGTCGCACAGATACGCAGTATTTT. It specifies CASTLRAGRTDTQYF.

The chain employs TRBV5-6 and TRBJ2-2, with 10 bases lining up with TRBD1. CDR1 is SGHDT and CDR2 is YYEEEE in the germline V gene. The trim removed 2 bases at V and 5 bases at J, leaving 6 bases unmatched. There are 16 residues in the CDR3. CDR3 region: CASSFRDRGRTGELFF. CDR3 DNA sequence: TGTGCCAGCAGCTTCAGGGACAGGGGAAGAACCGGGGAGCTGTTTTTT.

The gene calls are TRBV4-1 and TRBJ1-5, with D perhaps matching TRBD1 (6 bases). Deletions cut 0 bases from V and 4 bases from J, with 13 bases between. CDR1 and CDR2 from the germline V gene are MGHRA and YSYEKL. The CDR3 consists of 16 residues. The CDR3 protein is CASSQDPQGLNQPQHF. For the CDR3, the DNA is TGCGCCAGCAGCCAAGACCCACAGGGTTTGAATCAGCCCCAGCATTTT.

This clone was recorded once. J is TRBJ1-5 and V is TRBV28, with TRBD1 matching over 7 bases. Trimming removed 6 bases from V and 2 bases from J; junction bases left unmatched: 7. This CDR3 comprises 15 residues. Germline V gene lookup returns CDR1 MDHEN and CDR2 SYDVKM. CDR3 amino acids: CASSLTGVGNQPQHF. The CDR3, as DNA: TGTGCCAGCAGCCTAACAGGGGTAGGCAATCAGCCCCAGCATTTT.

The V and J genes are TRBV18 and TRBJ2-5; D remains unclear. The CDR3 totals 12 residues. Trimming pared 3 bases from V and 5 bases from J, leaving 7 bases between. CDR1 and CDR2 from the germline V gene are KGHSH and LQKENI. The DNA for the CDR3 is TGTGCCAGCTCACCGCCTCGGGAGACCCAGTACTTC. Its protein product is CASSPPRETQYF.

The chain carries TRBV14 and TRBJ2-7; D unresolved. Germline V gene data show CDR1 as SGHDN and CDR2 as FVKESK. The V end lost 0 bases, the J end lost 3 bases, and 9 bases lay between the germline ends. The CDR3 has 14 amino acids. The CDR3 DNA is TGTGCCAGCAGCCAAGATTACGGATTCTACGAGCAGTACTTC. This sequence encodes CASSQDYGFYEQYF.

The chain has TRBV27 and TRBJ2-1; a weak D match, TRBD2 (5 bases). Germline CDR1 and CDR2: MNHEY and SMNVEV (reference sequence). The CDR3 contains 12 residues. Trimming removed 3 bases from V and 9 bases from J, with 9 bases in between. CDR3 DNA: TGTGCCAGCAGTTTCTCCCGGGGTGAGCAGTTCTTC. It is translated as CASSFSRGEQFF.

The rearrangement links TRBV29-1 to TRBJ2-7, with no clear D. CDR3 size: 13 residues. CDR1 SQVTM and CDR2 ANQGSEA come from the germline V gene. The germline V and J ends were trimmed by 0 bases and 6 bases, with 12 bases remaining between them. The CDR3 reads CSVEEDTATEQYF. The CDR3 bases are TGCAGCGTTGAAGAGGATACCGCTACCGAGCAGTACTTC.

The chain has TRBV4-1 and TRBJ2-5; tentatively, D is TRBD2 (6 bases). The DNA end favors TRBJ2-7, so the J call may be wrong. The CDR3 length is 15 residues. Germline values: CDR1 MGHRA, CDR2 YSYEKL. For the CDR3, the DNA is TGCGCCAGCAGCCAAGGGGCAGCGGGTACCTACGAGCAGTACTTC. This encodes CASSQGAAGTYEQYF.

The chain joins TRBV4-1 to TRBJ2-3; D possibly uses TRBD1 or TRBD2 (5 bases each). CDR3 length: 16 residues. V was shortened by 1 base and J by 4 bases, with 15 bases between the two germline ends. The germline V gene has CDR1 MGHRA and CDR2 YSYEKL. The CDR3 DNA sequence: TGCGCCAGCAGCCAAGGGCCGTGGGGGAGCGCAGATACGCAGTATTTT. This encodes CASSQGPWGSADTQYF.

In regard to this clone: Other DNA sequences in this sample translate to the same CDR3. J is TRBJ2-1 and V is TRBV5-1; TRBD2 is a possible D gene (5 bases). CDR3 length: 14 residues. V lost 1 base, J lost 0 bases, and 5 bases lay in between. Germline V gene sequence: CDR1 SGHRS, CDR2 YFSETQ. In DNA form, the CDR3 reads TGCGCCAGCAGCTTGAGCGGCTCCTACAATGAGCAGTTCTTC. Amino acids: CASSLSGSYNEQFF.

The chain combines TRBV4-1 with TRBJ2-1; possible D gene TRBD1, 6 bases. The CDR3 covers 16 residues. The germline CDR1 and CDR2 sequences are MGHRA and YSYEKL. The ends were cut back, 0 bases at V and 3 bases at J, with 12 bases in the middle. As DNA, the CDR3 is TGCGCCAGCAGCCAAGAAGGGGGATCAGGCTACAATGAGCAGTTCTTC. It codes for CASSQEGGSGYNEQFF.

The chain combines TRBV7-9 with TRBJ2-1, with D perhaps TRBD2 (5 bases). V gave up 3 bases and J gave up 0 bases, with 15 bases separating them. This CDR3 has 17 residues. Germline V gene sequence: CDR1 SEHNR, CDR2 FQNEAQ (reference sequence). CDR3 sequence (DNA): TGTGCCAGCAGCTTGGCCAGCGGAACGCCCTCCTACAATGAGCAGTTCTTC. This gives the protein CASSLASGTPSYNEQFF.

This chain links TRBV7-3 with TRBJ2-5; 7 positions match TRBD1. The CDR3 has 15 residues. V lost 5 bases and J lost 3; bases outside the gene matches: 9. Germline loops: CDR1 SGHTA, CDR2 FQGTGA. The CDR3 DNA is TGTGCCAGCAGCCCGGCCGGGACAGCTGAAGAGACCCAGTACTTC. Amino acids: CASSPAGTAEETQYF.